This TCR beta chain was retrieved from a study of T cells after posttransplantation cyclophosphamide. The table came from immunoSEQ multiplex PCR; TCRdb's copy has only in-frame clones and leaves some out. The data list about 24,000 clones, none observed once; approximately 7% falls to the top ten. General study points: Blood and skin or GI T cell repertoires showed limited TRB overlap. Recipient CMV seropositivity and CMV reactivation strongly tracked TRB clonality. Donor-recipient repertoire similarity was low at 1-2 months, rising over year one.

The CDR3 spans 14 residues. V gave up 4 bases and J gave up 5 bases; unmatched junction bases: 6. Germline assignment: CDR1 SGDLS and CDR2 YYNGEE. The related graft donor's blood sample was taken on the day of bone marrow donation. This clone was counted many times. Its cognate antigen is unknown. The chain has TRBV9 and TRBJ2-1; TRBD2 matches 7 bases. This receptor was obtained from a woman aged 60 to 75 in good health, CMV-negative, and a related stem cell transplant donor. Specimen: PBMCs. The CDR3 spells CASSPGGTNNEQFF. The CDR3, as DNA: TGTGCCAGCAGCCCGGGTGGGACTAACAATGAGCAGTTCTTC.